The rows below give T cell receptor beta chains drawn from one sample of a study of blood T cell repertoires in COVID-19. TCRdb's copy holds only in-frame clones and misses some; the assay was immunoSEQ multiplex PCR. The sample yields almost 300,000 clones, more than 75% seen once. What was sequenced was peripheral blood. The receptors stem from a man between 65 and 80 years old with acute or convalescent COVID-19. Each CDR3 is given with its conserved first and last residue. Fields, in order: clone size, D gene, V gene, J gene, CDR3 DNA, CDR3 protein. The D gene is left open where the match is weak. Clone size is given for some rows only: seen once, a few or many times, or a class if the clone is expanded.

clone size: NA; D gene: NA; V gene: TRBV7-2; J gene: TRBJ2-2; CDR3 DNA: TGTGCCAGCAGCTTAAGGGGGAGAGGCACCGGGGAGCTGTTTTTT; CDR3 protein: CASSLRGRGTGELFF
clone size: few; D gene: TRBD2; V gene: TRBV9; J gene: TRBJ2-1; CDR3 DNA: TGTGCCAGCAGCCCACGGGGGCTAGCGGGAGGGGGTGAGCAGTTCTTC; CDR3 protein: CASSPRGLAGGGEQFF
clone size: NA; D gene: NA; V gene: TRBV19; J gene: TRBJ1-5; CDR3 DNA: TGTGCCAGTAGTTCTGGGAACAGGGTTTCGAATCAGCCCCAGCATTTT; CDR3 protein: CASSSGNRVSNQPQHF
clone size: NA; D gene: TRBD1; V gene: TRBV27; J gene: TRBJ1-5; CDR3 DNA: TGTGCCAGCAGTCGGTGGGACAGGGGGCAGCCCCAGCATTTT; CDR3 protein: CASSRWDRGQPQHF
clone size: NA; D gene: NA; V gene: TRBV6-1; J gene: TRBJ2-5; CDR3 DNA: TGTGCCAGCAGTGAAGCTCAGGCGTTGTCCCAAGAGACCCAGTACTTC; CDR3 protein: CASSEAQALSQETQYF
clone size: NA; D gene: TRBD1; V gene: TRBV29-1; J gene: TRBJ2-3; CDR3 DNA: TGCAGCGCCTCCGGGACAGGGACTAGCACAGATACGCAGTATTTT; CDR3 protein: CSASGTGTSTDTQYF
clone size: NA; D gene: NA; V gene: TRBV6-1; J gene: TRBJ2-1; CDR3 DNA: TGTGCCAGCAGTGAGCAGGGATGGGATGAGCAGTTCTTC; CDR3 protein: CASSEQGWDEQFF
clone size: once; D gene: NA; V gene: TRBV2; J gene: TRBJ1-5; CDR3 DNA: TGTGCCAGCAGCCCAGTCGACACCCGGACAGCCAGGCATTTT; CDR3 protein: CASSPVDTRTARHF
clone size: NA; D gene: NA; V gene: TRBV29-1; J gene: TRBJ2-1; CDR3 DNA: TGCAGCGGGACTCTGATGACCGAGCAGTTCTTC; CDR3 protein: CSGTLMTEQFF
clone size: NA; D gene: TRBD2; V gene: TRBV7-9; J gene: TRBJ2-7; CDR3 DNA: TGTGCCAGCAGCCCCCCCGGGGGGACCTACGAGCAGTACTTC; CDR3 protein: CASSPPGGTYEQYF
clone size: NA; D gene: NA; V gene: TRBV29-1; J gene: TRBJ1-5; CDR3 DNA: TGCAGCGTCTCTGGGCCGAATCAGCCCCAGCATTTT; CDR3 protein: CSVSGPNQPQHF
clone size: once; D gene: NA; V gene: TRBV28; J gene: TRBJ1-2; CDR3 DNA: TGTGCCAGCAGTCTCCCCGGGAGTTATGGCTACACCTTC; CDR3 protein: CASSLPGSYGYTF
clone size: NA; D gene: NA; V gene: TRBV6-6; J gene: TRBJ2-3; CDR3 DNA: TGTGCCAGCAGGCCCTCGGACAAAAATACAGATACGCAGTATTTT; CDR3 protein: CASRPSDKNTDTQYF
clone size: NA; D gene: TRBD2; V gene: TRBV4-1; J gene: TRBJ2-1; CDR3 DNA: TGCGCCAGCAGCCAAGAGTGGACTAGCCGCAATGAGCAGTTCTTC; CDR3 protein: CASSQEWTSRNEQFF
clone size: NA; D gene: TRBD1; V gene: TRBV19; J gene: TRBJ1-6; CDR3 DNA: TGTGCCAGTAGCGACGGGACAGCCTATAATTCACCCCTCCACTTT; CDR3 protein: CASSDGTAYNSPLHF
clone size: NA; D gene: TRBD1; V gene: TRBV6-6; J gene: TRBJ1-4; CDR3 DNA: TGTGCCAGCAGTACAGGGGTGACTAATGAAAAACTGTTTTTT; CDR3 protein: CASSTGVTNEKLFF
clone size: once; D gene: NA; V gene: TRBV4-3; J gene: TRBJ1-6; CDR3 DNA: TGCGCCAGCAGCCAAGACAGGGCCTATAATTCACCCCTCCACTTT; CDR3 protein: CASSQDRAYNSPLHF